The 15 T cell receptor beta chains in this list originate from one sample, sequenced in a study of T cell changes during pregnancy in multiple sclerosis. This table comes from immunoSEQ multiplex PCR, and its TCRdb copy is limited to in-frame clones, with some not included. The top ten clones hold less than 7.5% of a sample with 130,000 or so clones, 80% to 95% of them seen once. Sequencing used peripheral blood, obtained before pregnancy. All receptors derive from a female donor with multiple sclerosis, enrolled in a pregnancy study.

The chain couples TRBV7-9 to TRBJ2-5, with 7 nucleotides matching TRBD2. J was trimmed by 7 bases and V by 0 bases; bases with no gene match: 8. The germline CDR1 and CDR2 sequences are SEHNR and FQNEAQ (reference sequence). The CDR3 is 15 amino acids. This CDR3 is CASSLARQRGGTQYF. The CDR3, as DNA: TGTGCCAGCAGCTTAGCTAGACAGCGGGGAGGGACCCAGTACTTC.

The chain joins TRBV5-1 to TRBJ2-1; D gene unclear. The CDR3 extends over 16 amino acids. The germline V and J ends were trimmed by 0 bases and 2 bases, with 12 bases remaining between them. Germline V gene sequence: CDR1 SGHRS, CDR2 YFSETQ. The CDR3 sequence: CASSLAGGFAYNEQFF. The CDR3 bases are TGCGCCAGCAGCTTGGCCGGCGGTTTCGCCTACAATGAGCAGTTCTTC.

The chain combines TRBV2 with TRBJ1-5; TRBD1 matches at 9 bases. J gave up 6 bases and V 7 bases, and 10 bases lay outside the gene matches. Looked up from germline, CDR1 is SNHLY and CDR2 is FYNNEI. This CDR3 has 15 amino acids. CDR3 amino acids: CASTGGQGTGQPQHF. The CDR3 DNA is TGTGCCAGCACGGGAGGACAGGGGACGGGTCAGCCCCAGCATTTT.

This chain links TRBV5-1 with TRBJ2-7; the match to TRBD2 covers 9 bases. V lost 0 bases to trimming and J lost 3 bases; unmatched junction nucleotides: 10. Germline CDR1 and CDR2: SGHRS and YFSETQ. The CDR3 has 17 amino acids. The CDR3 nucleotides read TGCGCCAGCAGCTTGGGTGTCCTTAGCGGGAGAGTCTACGAGCAGTACTTC. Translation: CASSLGVLSGRVYEQYF. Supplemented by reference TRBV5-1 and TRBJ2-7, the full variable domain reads KAGVTQTPRYLIKTRGQQVTLSCSPISGHRSVSWYQQTPGQGLQFLFEYFSETQRNKGNFPGRFSGRQFSNSRSEMNVSTLELGDSALYLCASSLGVLSGRVYEQYFGPGTRLTVT.

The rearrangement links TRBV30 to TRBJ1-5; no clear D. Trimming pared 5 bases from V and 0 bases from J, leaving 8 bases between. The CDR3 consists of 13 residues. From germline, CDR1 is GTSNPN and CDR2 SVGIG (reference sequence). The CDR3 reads CAWAGSSNQPQHF. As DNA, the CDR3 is TGTGCCTGGGCCGGGTCTAGCAATCAGCCCCAGCATTTT.

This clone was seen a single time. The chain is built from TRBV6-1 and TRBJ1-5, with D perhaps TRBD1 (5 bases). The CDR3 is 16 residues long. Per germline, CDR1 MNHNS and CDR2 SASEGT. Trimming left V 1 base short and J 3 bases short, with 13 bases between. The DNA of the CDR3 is TGTGCCAGCAGTGAAGGGCCGTACAGGTTCAATCAGCCCCAGCATTTT. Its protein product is CASSEGPYRFNQPQHF.

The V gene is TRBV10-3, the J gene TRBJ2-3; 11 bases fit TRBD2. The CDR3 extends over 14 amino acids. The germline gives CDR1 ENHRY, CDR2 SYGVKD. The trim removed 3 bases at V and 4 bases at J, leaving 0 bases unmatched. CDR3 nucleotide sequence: TGTGCCATCAGTGAACTAGCGGGGGCAGATACGCAGTATTTT. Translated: CAISELAGADTQYF.

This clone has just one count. The chain's CDR3 is CASSLGASGFYEQYF. CDR3 in DNA: TGTGCCAGCAGCTTAGGGGCTAGCGGTTTCTACGAGCAGTACTTC. This chain joins TRBV7-9 and TRBJ2-7; 7 bases match TRBD2. The germline gives CDR1 SEHNR, CDR2 FQNEAQ (reference sequence). J lost 3 bases, V lost 1 base, and 6 bases had no gene match. CDR3 length: 15 residues.

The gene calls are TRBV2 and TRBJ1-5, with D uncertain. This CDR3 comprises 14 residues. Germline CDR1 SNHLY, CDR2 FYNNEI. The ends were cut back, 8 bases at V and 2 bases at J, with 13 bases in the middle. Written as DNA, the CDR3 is TGTGCCAGCGGATCGGGGAGAGGCAATCAGCCCCAGCATTTT. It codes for CASGSGRGNQPQHF.

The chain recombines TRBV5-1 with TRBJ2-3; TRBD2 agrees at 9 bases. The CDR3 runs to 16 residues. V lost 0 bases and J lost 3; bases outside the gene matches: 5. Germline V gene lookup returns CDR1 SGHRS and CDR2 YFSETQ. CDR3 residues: CASSLGGRASTDTQYF. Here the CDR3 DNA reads TGCGCCAGCAGCTTGGGCGGGAGGGCCTCTACAGATACGCAGTATTTT.

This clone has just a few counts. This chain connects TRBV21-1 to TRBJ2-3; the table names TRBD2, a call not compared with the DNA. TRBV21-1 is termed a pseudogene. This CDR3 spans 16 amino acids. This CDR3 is CASSKRDLAATDTQYF. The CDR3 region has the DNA TGTGCCAGCAGCAAACGGGACCTAGCGGCCACAGATACGCAGTATTTT.

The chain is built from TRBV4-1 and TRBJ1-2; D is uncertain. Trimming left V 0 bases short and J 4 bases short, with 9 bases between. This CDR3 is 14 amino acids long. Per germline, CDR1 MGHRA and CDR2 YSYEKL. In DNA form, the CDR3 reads TGCGCCAGCAGCCAAGAAGCCACCCTCTATGGCTACACCTTC. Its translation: CASSQEATLYGYTF.

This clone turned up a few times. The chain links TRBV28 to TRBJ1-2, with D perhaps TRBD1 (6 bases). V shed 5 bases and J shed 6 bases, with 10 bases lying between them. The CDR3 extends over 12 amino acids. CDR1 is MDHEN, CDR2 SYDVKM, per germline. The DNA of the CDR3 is TGTGCCAGCAGTGACCAGGGGAATGGCTACACCTTC. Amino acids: CASSDQGNGYTF.

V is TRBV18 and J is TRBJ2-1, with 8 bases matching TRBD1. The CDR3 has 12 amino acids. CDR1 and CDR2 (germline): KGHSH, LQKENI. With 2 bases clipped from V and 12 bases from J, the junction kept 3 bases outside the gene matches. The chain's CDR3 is CASSPLQGGQFF. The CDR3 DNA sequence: TGTGCCAGCTCACCATTACAGGGGGGGCAGTTCTTC.

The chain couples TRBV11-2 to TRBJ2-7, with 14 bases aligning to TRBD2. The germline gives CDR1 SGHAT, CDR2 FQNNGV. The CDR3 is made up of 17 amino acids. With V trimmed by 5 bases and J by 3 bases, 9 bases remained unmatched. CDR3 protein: CASSLGLAGEKIYEQYF. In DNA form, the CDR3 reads TGTGCCAGCAGCCTGGGACTAGCGGGGGAGAAAATCTACGAGCAGTACTTC.